The sequence of this TCR beta chain was determined in a study of cytomegalovirus exposure and HLA in healthy donors. With 7 bases removed from V and 2 bases from J, the gap between germline ends came to 7 bases. Germline CDR1 is SNHLY and CDR2 is FYNNEI. This CDR3 contains 12 residues. 13 Jbeta primers and 60 Vbeta primers were used for the PCR. Clones were sequenced by immunoSEQ multiplex PCR, and TCRdb holds only the in-frame ones, with some missing. The table shows more than 70,000 clones, with roughly three quarters occurring only once. This sequence originates from a man aged 35-49 years in good health and CMV-seronegative. The V gene is TRBV2, the J gene TRBJ2-3, with unresolved D. The material sequenced was PBMCs. The CDR3 sequence is CASTADTDTQYF. In nucleotides, the CDR3 is TGTGCCAGCACTGCAGACACAGATACGCAGTATTTT.